This is a list of T cell receptor beta chains from one sample in a study of memory CD4+ T cells and cytomegalovirus serostatus. Profiling relied on immunoSEQ multiplex PCR, and the TCRdb table lists in-frame clones only, not all of them. The sample yields 48,000 or so clones, roughly 78% seen once. The sample consisted of memory CD4+ T cells from blood. The receptors stem from an adult in good health and CMV-seronegative. Each CDR3 is given with its conserved first and last residue. A D gene is named only where the DNA matches it firmly. Clone size appears in some rows only: once, few, many, or a class for an expanded clone.

clone size: -; D gene: TRBD1; V gene: TRBV30; J gene: TRBJ1-4; CDR3 protein: CAWSVTPGQGEKLFF; CDR3 DNA: TGTGCCTGGAGTGTGACGCCGGGACAGGGTGAAAAACTGTTTTTT
clone size: -; D gene: TRBD2; V gene: TRBV4-1; J gene: TRBJ2-7; CDR3 protein: CASSQDLGGTYEQYF; CDR3 DNA: TGCGCCAGCAGCCAAGATCTGGGAGGGACCTACGAGCAGTACTTC
clone size: once; D gene: -; V gene: TRBV9; J gene: TRBJ2-2; CDR3 protein: CASSVSGNAGELFF; CDR3 DNA: TGTGCCAGCAGCGTATCAGGGAACGCCGGGGAGCTGTTTTTT
clone size: -; D gene: -; V gene: TRBV14; J gene: TRBJ1-3; CDR3 protein: CASSPHLGNTIYF; CDR3 DNA: TGTGCCAGCAGCCCTCACCTTGGAAACACCATATATTTT
clone size: -; D gene: TRBD1; V gene: TRBV5-6; J gene: TRBJ1-1; CDR3 protein: CASSSITGGNTEAFF; CDR3 DNA: TGTGCCAGCAGCTCTATTACAGGGGGCAACACTGAAGCTTTCTTT
clone size: -; D gene: TRBD2; V gene: TRBV10-2; J gene: TRBJ2-4; CDR3 protein: CASTQRGNQNIQYF; CDR3 DNA: TGCGCCAGCACTCAGCGGGGGAACCAAAACATTCAGTACTTC
clone size: few; D gene: -; V gene: TRBV5-1; J gene: TRBJ1-2; CDR3 protein: CASSPSGGLTYGYTF; CDR3 DNA: TGCGCCAGCAGCCCGAGTGGGGGGCTTACCTATGGCTACACCTTC
clone size: -; D gene: -; V gene: TRBV5-1; J gene: TRBJ2-2; CDR3 protein: CASSANPNTGELFF; CDR3 DNA: TGCGCCAGCAGCGCAAATCCTAACACCGGGGAGCTGTTTTTT
clone size: -; D gene: -; V gene: TRBV5-6; J gene: TRBJ2-5; CDR3 protein: CASSLMGQVRQTQYF; CDR3 DNA: TGTGCCAGCAGCTTGATGGGACAAGTTCGTCAGACCCAGTACTTC
clone size: -; D gene: -; V gene: TRBV10-2; J gene: TRBJ2-7; CDR3 protein: CASRGDAYEQYF; CDR3 DNA: TGCGCCAGCAGGGGGGATGCCTACGAGCAGTACTTC
clone size: -; D gene: -; V gene: TRBV11-2; J gene: TRBJ2-6; CDR3 protein: CASSLYRAGANVLTF; CDR3 DNA: TGTGCCAGCAGCTTATACAGGGCCGGGGCCAACGTCCTGACTTTC
clone size: few; D gene: -; V gene: TRBV27; J gene: TRBJ1-2; CDR3 protein: CASSPRRYYGYTF; CDR3 DNA: TGTGCCAGCAGTCCTCGACGGTACTATGGCTACACCTTC
clone size: -; D gene: TRBD1; V gene: TRBV14; J gene: TRBJ2-5; CDR3 protein: CASSIRTGSRVETQYF; CDR3 DNA: TGTGCCAGCAGCATCCGGACAGGGTCCAGGGTGGAGACCCAGTACTTC
clone size: -; D gene: -; V gene: TRBV6-1; J gene: TRBJ1-2; CDR3 protein: CASSESRGLDYTF; CDR3 DNA: TGTGCCAGCAGTGAATCACGGGGGTTAGACTACACCTTC